The table lists the clone carrying this T cell receptor (beta chain) with a few counts. CDR1 and CDR2 from the germline V gene are SQVTM and ANQGSEA. The CDR3 totals 13 residues. V was trimmed by 6 bases and J by 2 bases, leaving 10 bases between them. This sample is part of a study of T-cell memory formation after mild COVID-19. TCRdb called the 5' RACE reads again in MiXCR, with one record for every CDR3 protein. Of fewer than 700,000 distinct CDR3 sequences listed, about 20% were seen once; the top ten hold 9.5% to 15%. The gene calls are TRBV29-1 and TRBJ2-2; perhaps TRBD1 as D (6 bases). The sample taken for sequencing was PBMCs or a T cell subset sorted from them (not recorded which). The receptor comes from an adult woman who had mild COVID-19 (a few samples of this study predate the infection). Cell type and time point are not known. Here the CDR3 reads CSVLTGNTGELFF. CDR3 in DNA: TGCAGCGTCCTGACAGGCAACACCGGGGAGCTGTTTTTT.